The 32 T cell receptor beta chains below were found in one sample sequenced in a study of cytomegalovirus exposure and HLA in healthy donors. Primers included in the PCR were 60 Vbeta and 13 Jbeta primers. Repertoires were generated with immunoSEQ multiplex PCR, while TCRdb's copy carries only in-frame clones and drops some. The repertoire consists of roughly 170,000 clones, with about 85% occurring once and the leading ten covering roughly 4.7%. Sequenced: PBMCs. These receptors all come from a woman between 50 and 59 years old in good health and CMV-seropositive.

This sequence joins TRBV7-2 and TRBJ2-7; no firm D call. There are 15 residues in the CDR3. Trimming took off 0 bases at V and 3 bases at J, with 12 bases between the two ends. The germline V gene encodes CDR1 SGHTA and CDR2 FQGNSA. CDR3 amino acids: CASSLAQVTSYEQYF. In DNA, the CDR3 is TGTGCCAGCAGCTTAGCGCAGGTAACAAGCTACGAGCAGTACTTC.

There are a few counts of this clone. The gene calls are TRBV4-2 and TRBJ2-7; 9 nucleotides match TRBD1. With 0 bases clipped from V and 4 bases from J, the junction kept 7 bases outside the gene matches. Per germline, CDR1 LGHNA and CDR2 YNFKEQ. This CDR3 contains 16 residues. DNA of the CDR3: TGTGCCAGCAGCCAAGATCCTGGGACAGGGACTTACGAGCAGTACTTC. This gives the protein CASSQDPGTGTYEQYF.

This rearrangement joins TRBV12-5 to TRBJ2-1, with D maybe TRBD1 (6 bases). CDR1 and CDR2 from the germline V gene are LGHNT and FRNRAP. This CDR3 spans 13 amino acids. V lost 8 bases and J 8 bases, leaving 16 bases between the germline ends. The CDR3 region is CASTGTPGHEQFF. The DNA of the CDR3 is TGTGCTAGTACCGGGACACCAGGTCATGAGCAGTTCTTC.

The V gene is TRBV6-5, the J gene TRBJ1-2, with a weak D call TRBD1 (6 bases). V was cut by 3 bases and J by 7 bases, with 9 bases left in between. The CDR3 is made up of 12 amino acids. Germline V gene lookup returns CDR1 MNHEY and CDR2 SVGAGI. The CDR3 loop reads CASSYRGGGYTF. As DNA, the CDR3 is TGTGCCAGCAGTTATAGGGGGGGTGGCTACACCTTC.

CDR3 sequence (DNA): TGTGCCAGCAGCTTAGGAGCAATGAAAGAGACCCAGTACTTC. It specifies CASSLGAMKETQYF. V and J are TRBV7-2 and TRBJ2-5, with no clear D. CDR1 SGHTA and CDR2 FQGNSA come from the germline V gene. Trimming took 1 base from V and 3 from J, leaving 9 bases between them. This CDR3 has 14 residues.

In its sample, this clone was seen a few times. This chain joins TRBV30 and TRBJ1-6, with D possibly matching TRBD1 (5 bases). Germline CDR1 and CDR2: GTSNPN and SVGIG (reference sequence). Trimming removed 3 bases from V and 0 bases from J, with 12 bases in between. The CDR3 is made up of 16 amino acids. The CDR3 nucleotides read TGTGCCTGGAGCCTCCCGACAGCCTCCTATAATTCACCCCTCCACTTT. It translates to CAWSLPTASYNSPLHF.

V is TRBV10-3 and J is TRBJ2-7; the D gene is possibly TRBD2 (5 bases). Looked up from germline, CDR1 is ENHRY and CDR2 is SYGVKD. The CDR3 has 13 residues. V lost 3 bases, J lost 7 bases, and 13 bases lay in between. Here the CDR3 reads CAISDSTRGEQYF. CDR3 in DNA: TGTGCCATCAGTGATTCCACCCGGGGTGAGCAGTACTTC.

Remarks on this clone: A junction end diverges from the germline sequence, so it may reflect a read error. The V and J genes are TRBV7-9 and TRBJ2-7; 8 nucleotides align to TRBD1. The V gene's germline CDR1 is SEHNR and CDR2 FQNEAQ (reference sequence). This CDR3 is 14 amino acids long. The CDR3: CASGLTGEPYEQYF. The DNA for the CDR3 is TGTGCCAGCGGCTTGACAGGGGAGCCTTACGAGCAGTACTTC.

This chain's CDR3 is CASSVGRLAGAPQETQYF. The DNA of the CDR3 is TGTGCCAGCAGCGTAGGCAGACTAGCGGGGGCCCCACAAGAGACCCAGTACTTC. V gene TRBV9 combines with J gene TRBJ2-5; the match to TRBD2 covers 12 bases. J gave up 2 bases and V 0 bases, and 8 bases lay outside the gene matches. CDR1 is SGDLS, CDR2 YYNGEE, per germline. This CDR3 has 18 amino acids.

This chain's CDR3 is CAISESGGVLGQPQHF. The CDR3 nucleotides read TGTGCCATCAGTGAGTCGGGGGGGGTTTTGGGTCAGCCCCAGCATTTT. The V call is TRBV10-3, the J call TRBJ1-5; D is possibly TRBD1 (5 bases). From germline, CDR1 is ENHRY and CDR2 SYGVKD. With 0 bases removed from V and 6 bases from J, the gap between germline ends came to 15 bases. There are 16 residues in the CDR3.

The chain combines TRBV7-2 with TRBJ1-1; D unresolved. Germline V gives CDR1 SGHTA, CDR2 FQGNSA. This CDR3 is 13 amino acids long. With 2 bases removed from V and 3 bases from J, the gap between germline ends came to 7 bases. Here the CDR3 reads CASSLLVDTEAFF. The CDR3 DNA reads TGTGCCAGCAGCTTACTCGTAGACACTGAAGCTTTCTTT.

This clone was seen just once. A read error may account for a junction end that differs from germline. The CDR3 DNA reads as TGTTCCAGCAGCCCCCCGGTTAGATCCTACGAGCAGTACTTC. Amino acids: CSSSPPVRSYEQYF. The chain joins TRBV7-9 to TRBJ2-7; D gene ambiguous. This CDR3 spans 14 amino acids. The germline CDR1 and CDR2 sequences are SEHNR and FQNEAQ (reference sequence).

This clone has more than one count but fewer than ten. The V call is TRBV2, the J call TRBJ2-7; 7 nucleotides line up with TRBD1. Germline assignment: CDR1 SNHLY and CDR2 FYNNEI. This CDR3 contains 13 residues. V lost 11 bases to trimming and J lost 0 bases; unmatched junction nucleotides: 7. CDR3 bases: TGTGCCCGTGCGGACAGGAACTCCTACGAGCAGTACTTC. Residues: CARADRNSYEQYF. The entire variable domain, with the rest obtained from reference TRBV2 and TRBJ2-7, is as follows: EPEVTQTPSHQVTQMGQEVILRCVPISNHLYFYWYRQILGQKVEFLVSFYNNEISEKSEIFDDQFSVERPDGSNFTLKIRSTKLEDSAMYFCARADRNSYEQYFGPGTRLTVT.

The sample holds a few counts of this clone. The chain combines TRBV7-2 with TRBJ2-2, with TRBD1 as a possible D gene (6 bases). Germline CDR1 SGHTA, CDR2 FQGNSA. The CDR3 runs to 17 residues. Trimming took 4 bases from V and 5 from J, leaving 20 bases between them. The CDR3 reads CASSSSGEGERTGELFF. DNA for the CDR3: TGTGCCAGCAGCTCATCTGGTGAGGGGGAGAGGACCGGGGAGCTGTTTTTT.

This clone occurred a few times. The chain uses TRBV4-3 and TRBJ1-2; D is unclear. CDR3 size: 15 residues. Trimming took off 0 bases at V and 0 bases at J, with 8 bases between the two ends. The germline gives CDR1 LGHNA, CDR2 YSLEER. The DNA for the CDR3 is TGCGCCAGCAGCCAAGACATGGTAGCTAACTATGGCTACACCTTC. Its protein product is CASSQDMVANYGYTF.

There are a few counts of this clone. Other DNA sequences of this sample code for an identical CDR3. The V gene is TRBV18, the J gene TRBJ2-7; 9 nucleotides agree with TRBD1. With 2 bases clipped from V and 1 base from J, the junction kept 0 bases outside the gene matches. CDR1 is KGHSH and CDR2 is LQKENI in the germline V gene. CDR3 size: 14 residues. CDR3 sequence reads: CASSPGTGSYEQYF. CDR3 nucleotides: TGTGCCAGCTCACCAGGGACAGGGTCCTACGAGCAGTACTTC. Full variable domain (rest looked up from reference TRBV18 and TRBJ2-7): NAGVMQNPRHLVRRRGQEARLRCSPMKGHSHVYWYRQLPEEGLKFMVYLQKENIIDESGMPKERFSAEFPKEGPSILRIQQVVRGDSAAYFCASSPGTGSYEQYFGPGTRLTVT.

The rearrangement joins TRBV19 to TRBJ1-2; perhaps TRBD1 as D (6 bases). V lost 0 bases, J lost 7 bases, and 15 bases lay in between. Germline lookup yields CDR1 LNHDA and CDR2 SQIVND (reference sequence). The CDR3 is made up of 15 amino acids. The CDR3 here is CASSIDITGFGGYTF. Written as DNA, the CDR3 is TGTGCCAGTAGTATAGACATAACAGGGTTTGGTGGCTACACCTTC.

V is TRBV6-1 and J is TRBJ1-5; TRBD1 aligns across 7 bases. The CDR3 has 18 amino acids. The V gene end was trimmed by 0 bases and the J gene end by 7 bases; junction bases not matched to a gene: 15. CDR1 is MNHNS, CDR2 SASEGT, per germline. CDR3 sequence: CASSEAHYGDSTRQPQHF. CDR3 nucleotide sequence: TGTGCCAGCAGTGAAGCGCACTATGGGGACAGCACAAGGCAGCCCCAGCATTTT.

The chain has TRBV4-3 and TRBJ2-7, with D maybe TRBD2 (6 bases). The germline CDR1 and CDR2 sequences are LGHNA and YSLEER. Trimming stripped 1 base from V and 6 bases from J, with 16 bases between. The CDR3 is 15 amino acids. The CDR3 loop reads CASSQGRLGGSEQYF. The CDR3 DNA reads as TGCGCCAGCAGCCAAGGGAGGTTGGGAGGCTCCGAGCAGTACTTC.

The chain combines TRBV10-3 with TRBJ2-7, with TRBD1 identical over 9 bases. This CDR3 contains 13 residues. V lost 6 bases and J lost 6; bases outside the gene matches: 6. Per the germline V gene, CDR1 is ENHRY and CDR2 is SYGVKD. CDR3 coding DNA: TGTGCCATCAGGAAGGAGGGACAGGGCGAGCAGTACTTC. It specifies CAIRKEGQGEQYF.

The genes are TRBV4-3 and TRBJ2-6; D not resolved. V shed 3 bases and J shed 0 bases, with 12 bases lying between them. This CDR3 region has 17 residues. The V gene's germline CDR1 is LGHNA and CDR2 YSLEER. The CDR3 loop reads CASSQGRYSSGANVLTF. The CDR3 DNA is TGCGCCAGCAGCCAGGGCCGGTATAGCTCTGGGGCCAACGTCCTGACTTTC.

The rearrangement uses TRBV7-8 and TRBJ2-1; TRBD2 agrees at 7 bases. The CDR3 length is 13 residues. V gave up 5 bases and J gave up 10 bases; unmatched junction bases: 8. Germline V gene lookup returns CDR1 SGHVS and CDR2 FQNEAQ. The CDR3 DNA is TGTGCCAGCAGCCCCCGACTAGCAGGCGAGCAGTTCTTC. Encoded protein: CASSPRLAGEQFF.

V and J are TRBV4-1 and TRBJ1-3, with TRBD1 identical over 7 bases. The germline gives CDR1 MGHRA, CDR2 YSYEKL. The CDR3 covers 17 residues. With V trimmed by 4 bases and J by 0 bases, 9 bases remained unmatched. The CDR3 DNA reads as TGCGCCAGCAGCCGAAGTAATCGGGACAGCTCTGGAAACACCATATATTTT. This encodes CASSRSNRDSSGNTIYF.

This clone showed up just once. The chain recombines TRBV29-1 with TRBJ1-2, with D possibly TRBD1 on 5 matching bases. With 4 bases removed from V and 4 bases from J, the gap between germline ends came to 7 bases. The CDR3 covers 11 residues. Germline lookup yields CDR1 SQVTM and CDR2 ANQGSEA. In nucleotides, the CDR3 is TGCAGCGTTGCGGGACTCTATGGCTACACCTTC. It codes for CSVAGLYGYTF. The variable domain in full, with the rest retrieved from reference TRBV29-1 and TRBJ1-2, is SAVISQKPSRDICQRGTSLTIQCQVDSQVTMMFWYRQQPGQSLTLIATANQGSEATYESGFVIDKFPISRPNLTFSTLTVSNMSPEDSSIYLCSVAGLYGYTFGSGTRLTVV.

This chain links TRBV6-1 with TRBJ2-7; 7 bases map to TRBD1. CDR3 length equals 13 residues. Germline V gives CDR1 MNHNS, CDR2 SASEGT. The V gene end was trimmed by 6 bases and the J gene end by 2 bases; junction bases not matched to a gene: 4. The CDR3 nucleotides are TGTGCCAGCAGCGGGACAGAACCCTACGAGCAGTACTTC. Amino acids: CASSGTEPYEQYF.

The chain couples TRBV11-2 to TRBJ2-3; 8 positions agree with TRBD2. J lost 4 bases, V lost 5 bases, and 11 bases had no gene match. CDR1 and CDR2 from the germline V gene are SGHAT and FQNNGV. The CDR3 sequence is 16 residues long. The DNA for the CDR3 is TGTGCCAGCAGCCCCCTGGGTAGCGGGATCTCAGATACGCAGTATTTT. It encodes CASSPLGSGISDTQYF.

The chain links TRBV7-2 to TRBJ2-7; 8 bases agree with TRBD1. The V gene end was trimmed by 4 bases and the J gene end by 0 bases; junction bases not matched to a gene: 5. Germline-derived CDR1 and CDR2 are SGHTA and FQGNSA. The CDR3 covers 15 residues. Here the CDR3 DNA reads TGTGCCAGCAGCTCGAGACAGGGGCCCTCCTACGAGCAGTACTTC. This codes for CASSSRQGPSYEQYF.

The CDR3 bases are TGTGCTAGTCAAATCCCGACAGGGGGCACAGATACGCAGTATTTT. Its protein product is CASQIPTGGTDTQYF. The V call is TRBV12-5, the J call TRBJ2-3, with 8 nucleotides matching TRBD1. The trim removed 8 bases at V and 1 base at J, leaving 8 bases unmatched. The CDR3 length is 15 residues. Germline-derived CDR1 and CDR2 are LGHNT and FRNRAP. Looking up the rest from reference TRBV12-5 and TRBJ2-3 gives the full variable domain: DARVTQTPRHKVTEMGQEVTMRCQPILGHNTVFWYRQTMMQGLELLAYFRNRAPLDDSGMPKDRFSAEMPDATLATLKIQPSEPRDSAVYFCASQIPTGGTDTQYFGPGTRLTVL.

This clone was detected once. This chain links TRBV7-3 with TRBJ2-1, with D possibly TRBD1 on 7 matching bases. Germline V gene lookup returns CDR1 SGHTA and CDR2 FQGTGA. Trimming stripped 5 bases from V and 0 bases from J, with 14 bases between. There are 16 residues in the CDR3. CDR3 coding DNA: TGTGCCAGCAGCCCTTCAGGGGGGAGCTCCTACAATGAGCAGTTCTTC. Translated, it gives CASSPSGGSSYNEQFF.

This clone was observed a few times. The CDR3 region is CASSPGQKSEQYF. For the CDR3, the DNA is TGTGCCAGCAGTCCCGGACAGAAAAGCGAGCAGTACTTC. V and J are TRBV6-6 and TRBJ2-7, with a tentative D call TRBD1 (6 bases). V lost 5 bases and J 6 bases, leaving 14 bases between the germline ends. The germline V gene encodes CDR1 MNHNY and CDR2 SVGAGI (reference sequence). The CDR3 consists of 13 residues.

The V gene is TRBV28, the J gene TRBJ2-2, with D possibly being TRBD2 (6 bases). CDR1 and CDR2 (germline): MDHEN, SYDVKM. The CDR3 totals 12 residues. Trimming took off 7 bases at V and 5 bases at J, with 8 bases between the two ends. This CDR3 is CASKRVTGELFF. CDR3 coding DNA: TGTGCCAGCAAGCGGGTAACCGGGGAGCTGTTTTTT.

This clone was seen only once. V is TRBV7-9 and J is TRBJ2-2; tentative D call: TRBD1 (5 bases). In germline, CDR1 is SEHNR, CDR2 FQNEAQ (reference sequence). Trimming took off 7 bases at V and 5 bases at J, with 11 bases between the two ends. The CDR3 covers 13 residues. CDR3 bases: TGTGCCAGCATCACTCAGGGTACCGGGGAGCTGTTTTTT. It codes for CASITQGTGELFF.